This TCR beta chain was profiled in a study of control samples from healthy donors and cancer patients. TCRdb's table, derived via immunoSEQ multiplex PCR, lists solely in-frame clones and lacks some. The sample yields fewer than 200,000 clones, roughly nine tenths seen once. This clone was detected a few times. The CDR3 is 14 amino acids. With 6 bases removed from V and 0 bases from J, the gap between germline ends came to 9 bases. CDR1 is MRHNA and CDR2 is SNTAGT in the germline V gene. Source material: blood. The sequence derives from a young man in good health. The chain employs TRBV6-4 and TRBJ2-1, with D possibly TRBD2 on 5 matching bases. The CDR3 coding sequence is TGTGCCAGCAGCCGGGAATCCTCCTACAATGAGCAGTTCTTC. Amino acids: CASSRESSYNEQFF.